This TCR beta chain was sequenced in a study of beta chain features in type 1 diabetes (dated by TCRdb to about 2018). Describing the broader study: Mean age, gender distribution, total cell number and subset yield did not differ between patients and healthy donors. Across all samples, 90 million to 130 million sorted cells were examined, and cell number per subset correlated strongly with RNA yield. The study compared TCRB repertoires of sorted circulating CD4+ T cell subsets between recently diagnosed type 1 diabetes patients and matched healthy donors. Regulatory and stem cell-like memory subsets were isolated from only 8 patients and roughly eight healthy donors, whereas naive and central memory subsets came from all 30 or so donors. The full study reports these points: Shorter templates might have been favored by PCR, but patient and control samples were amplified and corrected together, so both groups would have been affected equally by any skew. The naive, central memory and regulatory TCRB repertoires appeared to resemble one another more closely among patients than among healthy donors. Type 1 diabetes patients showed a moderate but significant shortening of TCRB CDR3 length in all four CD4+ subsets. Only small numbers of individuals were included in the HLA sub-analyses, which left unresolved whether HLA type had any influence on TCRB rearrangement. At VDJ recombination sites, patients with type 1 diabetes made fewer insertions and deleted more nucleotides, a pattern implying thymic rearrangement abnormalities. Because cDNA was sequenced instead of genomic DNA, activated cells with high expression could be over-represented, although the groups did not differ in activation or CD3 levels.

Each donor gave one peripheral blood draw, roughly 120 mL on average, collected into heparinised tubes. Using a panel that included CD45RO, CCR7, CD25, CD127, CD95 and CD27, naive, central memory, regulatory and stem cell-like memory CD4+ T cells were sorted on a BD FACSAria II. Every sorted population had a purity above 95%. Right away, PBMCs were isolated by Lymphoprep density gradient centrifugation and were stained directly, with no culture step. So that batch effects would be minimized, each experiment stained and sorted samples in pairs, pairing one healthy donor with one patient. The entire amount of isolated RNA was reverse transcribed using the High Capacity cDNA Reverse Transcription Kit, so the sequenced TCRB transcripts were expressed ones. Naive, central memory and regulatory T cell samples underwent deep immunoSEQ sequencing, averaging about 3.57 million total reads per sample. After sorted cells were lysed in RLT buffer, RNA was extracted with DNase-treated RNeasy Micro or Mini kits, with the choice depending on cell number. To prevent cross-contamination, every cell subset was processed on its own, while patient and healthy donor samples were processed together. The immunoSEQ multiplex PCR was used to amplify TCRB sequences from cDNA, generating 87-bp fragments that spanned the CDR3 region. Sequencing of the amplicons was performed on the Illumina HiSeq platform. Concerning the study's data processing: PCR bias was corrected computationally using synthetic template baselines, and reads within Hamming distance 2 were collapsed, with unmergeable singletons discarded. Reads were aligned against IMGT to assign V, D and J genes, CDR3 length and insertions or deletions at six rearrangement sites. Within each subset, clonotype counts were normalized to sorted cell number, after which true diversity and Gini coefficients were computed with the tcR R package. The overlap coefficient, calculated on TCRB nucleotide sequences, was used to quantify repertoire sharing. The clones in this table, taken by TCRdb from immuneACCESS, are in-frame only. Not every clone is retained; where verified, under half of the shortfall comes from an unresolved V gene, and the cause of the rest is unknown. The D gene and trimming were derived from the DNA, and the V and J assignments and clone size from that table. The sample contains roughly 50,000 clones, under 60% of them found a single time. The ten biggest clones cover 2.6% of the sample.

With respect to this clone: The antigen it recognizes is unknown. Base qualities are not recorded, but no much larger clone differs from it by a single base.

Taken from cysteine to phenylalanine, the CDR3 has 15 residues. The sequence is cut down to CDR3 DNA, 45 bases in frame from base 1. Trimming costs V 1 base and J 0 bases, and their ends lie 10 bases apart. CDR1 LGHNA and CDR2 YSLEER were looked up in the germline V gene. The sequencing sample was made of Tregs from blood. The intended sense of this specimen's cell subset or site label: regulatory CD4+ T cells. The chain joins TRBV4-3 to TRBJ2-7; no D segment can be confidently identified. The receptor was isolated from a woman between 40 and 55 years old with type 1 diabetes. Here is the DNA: TGCGCCAGCAGCCAAGGGTACGTTAGCTCCTACGAGCAGTACTTC. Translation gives CASSQGYVSSYEQYF.